These T cell receptor beta chains were read from a single sample in a study of T cells in Graves' hyperthyroidism and ophthalmopathy. TCRdb recomputed calls from the multiplex PCR reads with MiXCR, one row per CDR3 protein. The sample lists approximately 400,000 distinct CDR3 sequences; 19% were seen once. The sequenced sample was blood. The receptors originated from a woman aged 18-29 years with Graves' hyperthyroidism. Each CDR3 is given with its conserved first and last residue. The order of the fields is D gene, J gene, V gene, clone size, CDR3 protein, CDR3 DNA. D genes are given only for firm matches. Clone size is shown for a subset of rows, as once, few, many or a class of expanded clone.

d_gene: .; j_gene: TRBJ1-5; v_gene: TRBV6-5; abundance: many; CDR3aa: CASSFGGFSNQPQHF; CDR3nt: TGTGCCAGCAGTTTTGGGGGGTTTAGCAATCAGCCCCAGCATTTT
d_gene: TRBD1; j_gene: TRBJ1-5; v_gene: TRBV30; abundance: many; CDR3aa: CAWSRTGSGNQPQHF; CDR3nt: TGTGCCTGGAGTAGGACAGGGAGTGGCAATCAGCCCCAGCATTTT
d_gene: .; j_gene: TRBJ2-7; v_gene: TRBV5-1; abundance: .; CDR3aa: CASSLNGYYEQYF; CDR3nt: TGCGCCAGCAGCTTGAATGGGTACTACGAGCAGTACTTC
d_gene: .; j_gene: TRBJ2-6; v_gene: TRBV12-3/TRBV12-4; abundance: many; CDR3aa: CASSLTHQGSGANVLTF; CDR3nt: TGTGCCAGCAGTTTAACCCATCAAGGGTCTGGGGCCAACGTCCTGACTTTC
d_gene: TRBD1; j_gene: TRBJ2-7; v_gene: TRBV15; abundance: many; CDR3aa: CATSREGQGAREQYF; CDR3nt: TGTGCCACCAGCAGAGAGGGACAGGGTGCGAGAGAGCAGTACTTC
d_gene: TRBD1; j_gene: TRBJ1-1; v_gene: TRBV24-1; abundance: .; CDR3aa: CATSDSGTATFF; CDR3nt: TGTGCCACCAGTGATTCCGGGACAGCAACTTTCTTT
d_gene: TRBD1; j_gene: TRBJ1-5; v_gene: TRBV6-2/TRBV6-3; abundance: many; CDR3aa: CASIPTGSDQPQHF; CDR3nt: TGTGCCAGCATCCCGACAGGGAGCGATCAGCCCCAGCATTTT
d_gene: TRBD1; j_gene: TRBJ2-3; v_gene: TRBV5-1; abundance: many; CDR3aa: CASSFGDRVNTQYF; CDR3nt: TGCGCCAGCAGCTTCGGGGACAGGGTAAATACGCAGTATTTT
d_gene: .; j_gene: TRBJ1-5; v_gene: TRBV27; abundance: many; CDR3aa: CASSFGHAGNGQPQHF; CDR3nt: TGTGCCAGCAGTTTTGGACACGCAGGGAACGGTCAGCCCCAGCATTTT
d_gene: .; j_gene: TRBJ1-1; v_gene: TRBV12-3/TRBV12-4; abundance: many; CDR3aa: CASSLWRAEAFF; CDR3nt: TGTGCCAGCAGTTTATGGAGGGCTGAAGCTTTCTTT
d_gene: TRBD1; j_gene: TRBJ1-5; v_gene: TRBV20-1; abundance: many; CDR3aa: CSARAGTGGQPQHF; CDR3nt: TGCAGTGCTAGGGCTGGGACAGGGGGTCAGCCCCAGCATTTT
d_gene: TRBD1; j_gene: TRBJ1-2; v_gene: TRBV4-1; abundance: .; CDR3aa: CASSQVRTGDGALYGYTF; CDR3nt: TGCGCCAGCAGCCAAGTTCGGACAGGGGATGGTGCACTCTATGGCTACACCTTC
d_gene: .; j_gene: TRBJ1-2; v_gene: TRBV4-1; abundance: many; CDR3aa: CASSQETGLSNYGYTF; CDR3nt: TGCGCCAGCAGCCAAGAAACAGGGCTGAGCAACTATGGCTACACCTTC
d_gene: .; j_gene: TRBJ1-1; v_gene: TRBV9; abundance: many; CDR3aa: CASSVGGSTEAFF; CDR3nt: TGTGCCAGCAGCGTAGGGGGGAGCACTGAAGCTTTCTTT
d_gene: .; j_gene: TRBJ2-2; v_gene: TRBV6-2/TRBV6-3; abundance: many; CDR3aa: CASSYQLASYTGELFF; CDR3nt: TGTGCCAGCAGTTACCAACTTGCATCCTACACCGGGGAGCTGTTTTTT
d_gene: .; j_gene: TRBJ2-5; v_gene: TRBV11-3; abundance: many; CDR3aa: CASSLGGSGRGEETQYF; CDR3nt: TGTGCCAGCAGCTTAGGAGGGTCAGGGCGCGGTGAAGAGACCCAGTACTTC
d_gene: TRBD2; j_gene: TRBJ2-7; v_gene: TRBV5-5; abundance: many; CDR3aa: CASSPSGGLTYEQYF; CDR3nt: TGTGCCAGCAGCCCTAGCGGGGGGCTAACTTACGAGCAGTACTTC
d_gene: .; j_gene: TRBJ2-7; v_gene: TRBV4-1; abundance: many; CDR3aa: CASSHSEGTYEQYF; CDR3nt: TGCGCCAGCAGCCACTCCGAGGGTACCTACGAGCAGTACTTC
d_gene: .; j_gene: TRBJ1-1; v_gene: TRBV29-1; abundance: many; CDR3aa: CSAQGAEAFF; CDR3nt: TGCAGCGCTCAGGGTGCTGAAGCTTTCTTT
d_gene: .; j_gene: TRBJ2-7; v_gene: TRBV7-9; abundance: many; CDR3aa: CASSPLRTTYEQYF; CDR3nt: TGTGCCAGCAGCCCCCTTCGGACCACCTACGAGCAGTACTTC
d_gene: TRBD1; j_gene: TRBJ2-7; v_gene: TRBV20-1; abundance: .; CDR3aa: CSARETGGAYEQYF; CDR3nt: TGCAGTGCTAGAGAGACAGGGGGTGCCTACGAGCAGTACTTC
d_gene: .; j_gene: TRBJ1-1; v_gene: TRBV20-1; abundance: .; CDR3aa: CSARDSSSMNTEAFF; CDR3nt: TGCAGTGCTAGAGATAGCAGCAGTATGAACACTGAAGCTTTCTTT
d_gene: .; j_gene: TRBJ1-2; v_gene: TRBV4-1; abundance: many; CDR3aa: CASSGAVGSIVYGYTF; CDR3nt: TGCGCCAGCAGTGGGGCCGTAGGTTCGATCGTCTATGGCTACACCTTC
d_gene: TRBD2; j_gene: TRBJ2-2; v_gene: TRBV6-5; abundance: many; CDR3aa: CASEAGGDTGELFF; CDR3nt: TGTGCCAGCGAAGCGGGAGGGGACACCGGGGAGCTGTTTTTT
d_gene: TRBD1; j_gene: TRBJ2-1; v_gene: TRBV24-1; abundance: few; CDR3aa: CATSPRRTGLYNEQFF; CDR3nt: TGTGCCACCAGTCCTCGAAGGACAGGCCTCTACAATGAGCAGTTCTTC
d_gene: .; j_gene: TRBJ2-7; v_gene: TRBV11-2; abundance: many; CDR3aa: CASSLVRTGNEQYF; CDR3nt: TGTGCCAGCAGCTTAGTGAGAACGGGAAACGAGCAGTACTTC
d_gene: TRBD1; j_gene: TRBJ1-1; v_gene: TRBV2; abundance: many; CDR3aa: CASSPLDRGPNTEAFF; CDR3nt: TGTGCCAGCAGTCCCCTGGACAGGGGGCCAAACACTGAAGCTTTCTTT
d_gene: .; j_gene: TRBJ2-7; v_gene: TRBV6-5; abundance: many; CDR3aa: CASSYSADEQYF; CDR3nt: TGTGCCAGCAGTTACTCGGCAGACGAGCAGTACTTC
d_gene: TRBD1; j_gene: TRBJ2-7; v_gene: TRBV6-1; abundance: many; CDR3aa: CASNPGQGNSYEQYF; CDR3nt: TGTGCCAGCAACCCGGGACAGGGAAACTCCTACGAGCAGTACTTC
d_gene: .; j_gene: TRBJ2-5; v_gene: TRBV7-9; abundance: many; CDR3aa: CASSPLPTDVQETQYF; CDR3nt: TGTGCCAGCAGCCCACTCCCGACGGACGTACAAGAGACCCAGTACTTC
d_gene: TRBD1; j_gene: TRBJ1-1; v_gene: TRBV27; abundance: many; CDR3aa: CASRQGGLTFF; CDR3nt: TGTGCCAGCAGGCAGGGGGGTTTAACTTTCTTT
d_gene: .; j_gene: TRBJ2-3; v_gene: TRBV6-1; abundance: .; CDR3aa: CASIKSPLLSTDTQYF; CDR3nt: TGTGCCAGCATCAAGTCCCCCCTCCTTAGCACAGATACGCAGTATTTT
d_gene: .; j_gene: TRBJ2-2; v_gene: TRBV2; abundance: .; CDR3aa: CASSESSAKELNTGELFF; CDR3nt: TGTGCCAGCAGTGAGTCGTCAGCGAAAGAACTAAACACCGGGGAGCTGTTTTTT
d_gene: TRBD1; j_gene: TRBJ1-5; v_gene: TRBV2; abundance: many; CDR3aa: CASSVGQGKGQPQHF; CDR3nt: TGTGCCAGCAGTGTGGGACAGGGGAAGGGACAGCCCCAGCATTTT
d_gene: TRBD1; j_gene: TRBJ1-2; v_gene: TRBV6-5; abundance: many; CDR3aa: CASSSRDRANYGYTF; CDR3nt: TGTGCCAGCAGTTCCCGGGACAGGGCCAACTATGGCTACACCTTC
d_gene: .; j_gene: TRBJ1-1; v_gene: TRBV6-5; abundance: many; CDR3aa: CATGHRRDTEAFF; CDR3nt: TGTGCCACCGGGCACCGAAGAGACACTGAAGCTTTCTTT
d_gene: TRBD2; j_gene: TRBJ2-1; v_gene: TRBV15; abundance: few; CDR3aa: CATSRAPSGVGNEQFF; CDR3nt: TGTGCCACCAGCAGAGCCCCGAGCGGGGTGGGCAATGAGCAGTTCTTC
d_gene: .; j_gene: TRBJ1-5; v_gene: TRBV12-3/TRBV12-4; abundance: many; CDR3aa: CASSLGLGGQPQHF; CDR3nt: TGTGCCAGCAGTTTAGGGTTGGGGGGGCAGCCCCAGCATTTT
d_gene: .; j_gene: TRBJ1-3; v_gene: TRBV15; abundance: many; CDR3aa: CATRREGNDGNTIYF; CDR3nt: TGTGCCACCAGAAGAGAAGGGAACGATGGAAACACCATATATTTT
d_gene: TRBD2; j_gene: TRBJ2-7; v_gene: TRBV20-1; abundance: many; CDR3aa: CSASWGGEVYEQYF; CDR3nt: TGCAGTGCTAGTTGGGGGGGGGAGGTCTACGAGCAGTACTTC
d_gene: .; j_gene: TRBJ2-5; v_gene: TRBV29-1; abundance: few; CDR3aa: CSAQGHQETQYF; CDR3nt: TGCAGCGCCCAGGGACACCAAGAGACCCAGTACTTC
d_gene: .; j_gene: TRBJ1-5; v_gene: TRBV5-1; abundance: many; CDR3aa: CASSKDGGRQPQHF; CDR3nt: TGCGCCAGCAGCAAGGACGGTGGGCGGCAGCCCCAGCATTTT
d_gene: .; j_gene: TRBJ2-7; v_gene: TRBV28; abundance: many; CDR3aa: CASRNGGNSYEQYF; CDR3nt: TGTGCCAGCAGGAACGGCGGCAACTCCTACGAGCAGTACTTC
d_gene: TRBD1; j_gene: TRBJ1-1; v_gene: TRBV24-1; abundance: many; CDR3aa: CATSDGTGGIEAFF; CDR3nt: TGTGCCACCAGTGATGGGACAGGGGGCATTGAAGCTTTCTTT
d_gene: .; j_gene: TRBJ1-1; v_gene: TRBV2; abundance: few; CDR3aa: CASSTSRGSFF; CDR3nt: TGTGCCAGCAGCACCTCCAGGGGATCTTTCTTT
d_gene: .; j_gene: TRBJ2-5; v_gene: TRBV27; abundance: many; CDR3aa: CASSFQGWETQYF; CDR3nt: TGTGCCAGCAGTTTTCAGGGATGGGAGACCCAGTACTTC
d_gene: .; j_gene: TRBJ1-3; v_gene: TRBV20-1; abundance: many; CDR3aa: CSARGHISGNTIYF; CDR3nt: TGCAGTGCTAGAGGGCATATCTCTGGAAACACCATATATTTT
d_gene: .; j_gene: TRBJ2-5; v_gene: TRBV6-1; abundance: .; CDR3aa: CASSEGWGQETQYF; CDR3nt: TGTGCCAGCAGTGAAGGCTGGGGGCAAGAGACCCAGTACTTC
d_gene: .; j_gene: TRBJ1-1; v_gene: TRBV5-1; abundance: many; CDR3aa: CASSLNSDVNTEAFF; CDR3nt: TGCGCCAGCAGCTTAAATTCTGATGTGAACACTGAAGCTTTCTTT
d_gene: .; j_gene: TRBJ2-7; v_gene: TRBV12-3/TRBV12-4; abundance: many; CDR3aa: CASSLSRGSYEQYF; CDR3nt: TGTGCCAGCAGTCTCAGTCGCGGCTCCTACGAGCAGTACTTC
d_gene: .; j_gene: TRBJ1-5; v_gene: TRBV30; abundance: many; CDR3aa: CAWSVWGGNQPQHF; CDR3nt: TGTGCCTGGAGTGTATGGGGGGGCAATCAGCCCCAGCATTTT
d_gene: .; j_gene: TRBJ1-1; v_gene: TRBV7-8; abundance: many; CDR3aa: CASSPEWTHVLPEAFF; CDR3nt: TGTGCCAGCAGCCCGGAATGGACACACGTTCTCCCTGAAGCTTTCTTT
d_gene: TRBD1; j_gene: TRBJ1-6; v_gene: TRBV12-3/TRBV12-4; abundance: many; CDR3aa: CASSHRSGRGPNSPLHF; CDR3nt: TGTGCCAGCAGTCACCGCTCGGGCAGGGGGCCTAATTCACCCCTCCACTTT
d_gene: .; j_gene: TRBJ1-1; v_gene: TRBV5-1; abundance: many; CDR3aa: CASRLANTEAFF; CDR3nt: TGCGCCAGCAGGCTTGCGAACACTGAAGCTTTCTTT